This note documents a single T cell receptor beta chain sequence. A few counts support this clone. Its antigen remains undetermined. Base quality data are lacking; no much larger clone is found one base away. Sample time point, as interpreted from the label and publication: cycle 2 day 1 (C2D1) of nivolumab. Relapse after autologous stem cell transplantation had occurred in all trial patients, and cohorts A, B and C were distinguished by prior brentuximab vedotin exposure. The trial cohort was composed of about 58 patients with relapsed/refractory classical Hodgkin lymphoma, for whom complete response, partial response or progressive disease was recorded as best overall response. Single-agent nivolumab was administered to trial patients in the multi-cohort phase II CheckMate 205 trial. Best overall response was determined by an independent review committee according to the 2007 International Working Group response criteria. Trial PBMCs were collected just before the start of nivolumab (C1D1) and during therapy at cycle 2 day 1 and cycle 4 day 1. Peripheral blood was collected in 8 mL Vacutainer Cell Preparation Tubes, from which PBMCs were isolated by centrifugation and then cryopreserved.

This record belongs to a study of PD-1 blockade in classical Hodgkin lymphoma (TCRdb year 2020). About the study as a whole: Nivolumab dosing was 3 mg/kg intravenously every 2 weeks, continuing until either disease progression or unacceptable toxicity. To define a peripheral blood immune signature of response to PD-1 blockade in classical Hodgkin lymphoma, the study combined TCR beta sequencing with CyTOF.

The Qiagen DNeasy kit was used to extract genomic DNA both from unsorted PBMCs and from the negatively selected CD4+ and CD8+ fractions. Amplification of TCR beta CDR3 regions was done by immunoSEQ multiplex PCR with primers that anneal to V and J segments. Amplification bias was minimized using a synthetic immune receptor repertoire, and residual bias was removed computationally after sequencing. The study's processing was this. Custom Python scripts were used to quantify repertoire diversity as the Shannon entropy index. Unsorted, CD4+ and CD8+ repertoires were examined separately, except in combined analyses, for which CD4+ and CD8+ sequences were merged in silico. A clone counted as expanded when the clone's frequency after treatment rose at least 2-fold relative to C1D1, and clones undetected at baseline were given a pseudocount of 0.5. Clones with 0 or 1 copy at C1D1 were classified as singleton clones, and clones with 2 or more copies were classified as non-singleton clones. By matching protein sequences in sorted samples from the same patient, clones expanded in unsorted samples were annotated as CD4+, CD8+ or unknown. Wilcoxon tests on paired samples were used to test diversity changes from C1D1 to C4D1. This immuneACCESS table, as held by TCRdb, lists in-frame sequences with V and J called but not all clones. Of the missing ones, under half trace to an unresolved V gene in checked studies; the others have no known cause. That table furnishes V, J and clone size, whereas the DNA furnished D and trimming. The sample table contains roughly 4,200 clones; only one count was recorded for around 66% of them. The top ten clonotypes cover about 10% of the sample.

Including cysteine and phenylalanine, the CDR3 has 12 amino acids. Here the CDR3 DNA is all that survives: 36 bases in frame from base 1. V gives up 2 bases and J gives up 7 bases, and the segment between their germline ends measures 4 bases. Sequences SGHDT (CDR1) and YYEEEE (CDR2) are obtained from the germline V gene. General conclusions and limits of the study: CD4+ but not CD8+ TCR diversity rose significantly by C4D1 (p=0.0027 vs p=0.16), most apparent in complete responders (p=0.02). Baseline TCR diversity was reported as lower in newly diagnosed patients than in healthy donors, and lower still in relapsed/refractory patients. Baseline diversity similar to that of newly diagnosed patients was observed in trial patients achieving complete response, whereas significantly lower diversity was observed in partial responders and progressors. The study was limited to a single clinical trial cohort, and causes of repertoire differences, possibly disease activity or prior therapy, remained undefined. Diversity was lower in patients who began nivolumab less than 1 year after ASCT, so these patients were left out of later analyses to avoid confounding by immune reconstitution.

This receptor was taken from a human donor with classical Hodgkin lymphoma. This material consisted of peripheral blood mononuclear cells (PBMCs), taken before the second cycle of nivolumab. The V gene is TRBV5-6 and the J gene is TRBJ1-6; the D gene cannot be resolved reliably. The sequence in DNA is TGTGCCAGCAGCTTTAAGAATTCACCCCTCCACTTT. The resulting protein is CASSFKNSPLHF.